The rows below give T cell receptor beta chains drawn from one sample of a study of technical replicates of blood from several donors. Repertoires were generated with immunoSEQ multiplex PCR, while TCRdb's copy carries only in-frame clones and drops some. The repertoire holds some 77,000 clones, with approximately 86% as singletons. The sequenced sample consisted of PBMCs. The receptors originated from a human donor in good health. Some clones in this sample may be carry-over from other donors' samples. Each CDR3 is given with its conserved first and last residue. The D gene is left open where the match is weak.

v_gene	d_gene	j_gene	len	CDR3aa
TRBV7-3	TRBD2	TRBJ2-1	16	CASSLVASGRVYEQFF
TRBV14	NA	TRBJ2-2	18	CASSQEQKGDSNTGELFF
TRBV6-1	NA	TRBJ2-1	12	CASSVSGNEQFF
TRBV5-6	NA	TRBJ2-3	17	CASSPTGQPRGRDTQYF
TRBV6-1	TRBD1	TRBJ1-5	15	CASSEYLTGGQPQHF
TRBV9	NA	TRBJ1-5	19	CASSPLRAAYVYSNQPQHF
TRBV28	TRBD1	TRBJ1-2	14	CASSSKTGALGYTF
TRBV5-5	TRBD2	TRBJ2-5	14	CASSLPTSGETQYF
TRBV9	NA	TRBJ2-6	15	CASSVRGSGANVLTF
TRBV19	TRBD1	TRBJ1-5	16	CASSYRTGERNQPQHF
TRBV7-6	NA	TRBJ1-4	15	CASSQRGSGNEKLFF
TRBV5-1	NA	TRBJ1-1	14	CASSLAGGYTEAFF
TRBV10-2	TRBD2	TRBJ2-5	14	CASKIGLATETQYF
TRBV19	NA	TRBJ1-5	13	CASSLNSNQPQHF
TRBV19	NA	TRBJ1-1	13	CASSIGRGTEAFF
TRBV30	TRBD1	TRBJ1-2	13	CAWSTQGDYGYTF
TRBV9	NA	TRBJ1-6	16	CASSVGREVYNSPLHF
TRBV7-2	NA	TRBJ1-2	13	CASSLAAEGGYTF
TRBV19	NA	TRBJ2-7	13	CASSTDSFYEQYF
TRBV20-1	NA	TRBJ1-1	11	CSATPKSEAFF
TRBV4-2	TRBD1	TRBJ2-3	17	CASSQEFGTGGPDTQYF
TRBV7-2	NA	TRBJ1-4	13	CASSRATNEKLFF
TRBV9	TRBD2	TRBJ2-1	15	CASSVRGSGGNEQFF
TRBV7-2	NA	TRBJ2-5	14	CASSFVSSQETQYF
TRBV30	TRBD1	TRBJ1-1	14	CAWRITGGNTEAFF
TRBV18	NA	TRBJ1-1	15	CASSPPRAIRTEAFF
TRBV7-9	TRBD2	TRBJ2-1	13	CASGGGQYNEQFF
TRBV13	NA	TRBJ1-3	16	CASSRGGRSSGNTIYF
TRBV9	TRBD1	TRBJ1-4	14	CASSGTGSAEKLFF
TRBV15	NA	TRBJ1-5	14	CATSRRDSNQPQHF
TRBV19	NA	TRBJ2-1	15	CASSIAGNVYNEQFF
TRBV7-6	TRBD2	TRBJ2-1	16	CASSVDGTSVLDEQFF
TRBV7-2	NA	TRBJ2-7	14	CASSPYQGINEQYF
TRBV7-3	NA	TRBJ2-5	13	CASSPGVGETQYF
TRBV13	NA	TRBJ2-1	15	CASSQDKTRSVEQFF
TRBV5-6	NA	TRBJ1-5	15	CASSSRGGGWEPQHF
TRBV13	TRBD1	TRBJ1-2	13	CASSFGRGVGYTF
TRBV10-1	NA	TRBJ2-1	16	CASSGGWSGAYNEQFF
TRBV7-9	TRBD2	TRBJ2-3	16	CASSAGTSGGTDTQYF
TRBV6-6	NA	TRBJ2-7	14	CASIQGQGPYEQYF
TRBV2	NA	TRBJ2-2	12	CASNSDTGELFF
TRBV18	TRBD1	TRBJ1-1	14	CASSQGQGAGRAFF
TRBV19	TRBD1	TRBJ1-5	15	CASRGTGYSNQPQHF
TRBV19	NA	TRBJ1-2	14	CASTAVSPIYGYTF